The T cell receptor (beta chain) under discussion was sequenced for a study of OX40 agonist ivuxolimab in advanced cancers. The data were produced by immunoSEQ multiplex PCR, yet TCRdb's version contains in-frame clones alone and is incomplete. The sample yields about 91,000 clones, more than 75% seen once. This sequence was found in an adult with an advanced solid tumor such as melanoma, head and neck, liver or kidney cancer. The specimen was CD4+ or CD8+ T cells sorted from blood, collected in a trial of the OX40 agonist ivuxolimab.

The CDR3 loop reads CASRLAGLSYEQYF. CDR3 sequence (DNA): TGTGCCAGTAGATTAGCGGGTCTCTCCTACGAGCAGTACTTC. V and J are TRBV6-1 and TRBJ2-7; the match to TRBD2 covers 7 bases. CDR1 and CDR2 (germline): MNHNS, SASEGT. The CDR3 is 14 residues long. V trimming: 9 bases; J trimming: 0 bases; junction bases outside the gene matches: 8.